A single sample gave rise to the 3 T cell receptor beta chains below, sequenced in a study of low-dose radiotherapy and immunotherapy resistance in tumors. The time point was: before trial treatment. Alpha and beta chains were covered, as first-strand cDNA relied on TRAV- and TRBV-specific primers. Using a constant-region primer together with a V-primer adapter, TCRs were subjected to roughly 20 PCR cycles of amplification. One entry per CDR3 protein results from TCRdb running MiXCR on the reads. Of 59,000 or so distinct CDR3 sequences listed, 26% were seen once; the top ten hold approximately 7%. Material: PBMCs, obtained before treatment. The receptors stem from a male donor with rectosigmoid adenocarcinoma.

This clonotype has a count of ten or more. The V call is TRBV5-1, the J call TRBJ1-2; 8 nucleotides match TRBD1. V lost 4 bases to trimming and J lost 5 bases; unmatched junction nucleotides: 10. Germline loops: CDR1 SGHRS, CDR2 YFSETQ. CDR3 length: 15 amino acids. Written as DNA, the CDR3 is TGCGCCAGCAGCGCCGCGGCCGGGACAGGATATGGCTACACCTTC. This encodes CASSAAAGTGYGYTF.

This clonotype was recorded many times. CDR3 protein: CASSPTGKGGEQYF. The CDR3 region has the DNA TGTGCCAGCAGTCCTACAGGGAAAGGAGGAGAGCAGTACTTC. The rearrangement links TRBV6-2 or TRBV6-3 to TRBJ2-7; TRBD1 is a possible D gene (6 bases). The CDR3 covers 14 residues. Germline V gene sequence: CDR1 MNHEY, CDR2 SVGEGT. V was shortened by 5 bases and J by 7 bases, with 18 bases between the two germline ends.

This clonotype was seen ten or more times. CDR3 sequence (DNA): TGTGCCAGCACCGAACGGGCGTCCTACAATGAGCAGTTCTTC. As protein: CASTERASYNEQFF. The chain has TRBV6-5 and TRBJ2-1; the D is unclear. Germline V CDR1 and CDR2: MNHEY, SVGAGI. CDR3 length: 14 amino acids. The germline V and J ends were trimmed by 7 bases and 1 base, with 11 bases remaining between them.